This TCR beta chain was profiled in a study of shared clonotypes between healthy human individuals. Across the study: Three plates were used per donor for CD4 naive, three for CD4 memory, two for CD8 naive and one for CD8 memory.

Study-level findings and limits: It was observed that about 5% of naive CD4 clonotypes were shared across several donors. Only blood was sampled; tissue repertoires likely differ.

Only Caucasian adults living in Nashville, Tennessee made up the donor group. Using immunoSEQ multiplex PCR, the repertoire was profiled, and TCRdb retains in-frame clones only, with some absent. The repertoire holds fewer than 3 million clones, roughly 92% seen once, with around 0.4% in the top ten. Trimming at V came to 6 bases and at J to 5 bases, leaving 14 bases not matched to a gene. There are 17 residues in the CDR3. Germline-derived CDR1 and CDR2 are MDHEN and SYDVKM. As regards this clone: Its antigen is as yet unknown.

Sequences were obtained from naive CD4+ T cells from PBMCs. Sample subset: CD45RA+ positively selected. The source of this sequence is a man aged 18 to 35 in good health. Some clones in this sample may be carry-over from other donors' samples. The rearrangement links TRBV28 to TRBJ1-5, with 9 bases identical to TRBD1. CDR3 bases: TGTGCCAGCAGCGCTGCCTGGGACAGGGTTTTGCATCAGCCCCAGCATTTT. This codes for CASSAAWDRVLHQPQHF.